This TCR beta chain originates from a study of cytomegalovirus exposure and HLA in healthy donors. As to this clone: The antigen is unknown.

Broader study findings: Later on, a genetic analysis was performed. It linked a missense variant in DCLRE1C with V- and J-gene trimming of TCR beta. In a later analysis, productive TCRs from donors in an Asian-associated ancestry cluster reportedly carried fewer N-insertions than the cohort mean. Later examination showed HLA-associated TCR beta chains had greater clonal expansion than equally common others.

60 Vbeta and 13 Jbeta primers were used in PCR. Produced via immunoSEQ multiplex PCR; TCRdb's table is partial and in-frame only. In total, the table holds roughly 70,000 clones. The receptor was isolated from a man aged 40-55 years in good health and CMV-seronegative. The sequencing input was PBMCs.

CDR3 sequence reads: CASTDKQGLNTEAFF. The CDR3 DNA is TGTGCCAGCACCGACAAACAGGGCTTGAACACTGAAGCTTTCTTT. The V gene is TRBV4-2, the J gene TRBJ1-1; D might be TRBD1 (6 bases). Germline V gene sequence: CDR1 LGHNA, CDR2 YNFKEQ. The CDR3 sequence is 15 residues long. The V end was cut by 7 bases, the J end by 0 bases, with 15 bases between.